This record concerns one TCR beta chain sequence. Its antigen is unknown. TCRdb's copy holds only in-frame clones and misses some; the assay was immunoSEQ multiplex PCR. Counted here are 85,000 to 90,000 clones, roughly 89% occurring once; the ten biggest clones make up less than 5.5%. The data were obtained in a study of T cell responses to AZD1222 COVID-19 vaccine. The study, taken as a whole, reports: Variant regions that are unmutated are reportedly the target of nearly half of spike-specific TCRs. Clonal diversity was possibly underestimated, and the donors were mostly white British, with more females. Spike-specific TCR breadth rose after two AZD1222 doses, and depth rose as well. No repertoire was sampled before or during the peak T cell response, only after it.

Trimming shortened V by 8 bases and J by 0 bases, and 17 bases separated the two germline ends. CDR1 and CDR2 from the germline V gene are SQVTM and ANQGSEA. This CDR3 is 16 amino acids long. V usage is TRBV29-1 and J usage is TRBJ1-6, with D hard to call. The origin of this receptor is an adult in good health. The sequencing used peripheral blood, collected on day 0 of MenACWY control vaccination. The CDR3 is CSLEGSESSYNSPLHF. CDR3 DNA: TGCAGCCTAGAAGGATCAGAAAGCTCCTATAATTCACCCCTCCACTTT.